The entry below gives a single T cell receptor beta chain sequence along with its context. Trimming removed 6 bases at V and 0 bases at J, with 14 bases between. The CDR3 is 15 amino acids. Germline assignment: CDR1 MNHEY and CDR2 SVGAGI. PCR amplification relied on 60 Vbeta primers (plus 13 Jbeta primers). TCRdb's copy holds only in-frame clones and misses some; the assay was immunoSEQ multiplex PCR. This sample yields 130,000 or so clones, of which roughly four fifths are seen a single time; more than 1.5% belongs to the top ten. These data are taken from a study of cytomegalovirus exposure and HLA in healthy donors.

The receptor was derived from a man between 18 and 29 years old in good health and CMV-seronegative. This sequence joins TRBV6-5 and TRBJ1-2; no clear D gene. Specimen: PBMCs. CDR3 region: CASSHGGGANYGYTF. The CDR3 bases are TGTGCCAGCAGCCACGGTGGCGGTGCTAACTATGGCTACACCTTC.